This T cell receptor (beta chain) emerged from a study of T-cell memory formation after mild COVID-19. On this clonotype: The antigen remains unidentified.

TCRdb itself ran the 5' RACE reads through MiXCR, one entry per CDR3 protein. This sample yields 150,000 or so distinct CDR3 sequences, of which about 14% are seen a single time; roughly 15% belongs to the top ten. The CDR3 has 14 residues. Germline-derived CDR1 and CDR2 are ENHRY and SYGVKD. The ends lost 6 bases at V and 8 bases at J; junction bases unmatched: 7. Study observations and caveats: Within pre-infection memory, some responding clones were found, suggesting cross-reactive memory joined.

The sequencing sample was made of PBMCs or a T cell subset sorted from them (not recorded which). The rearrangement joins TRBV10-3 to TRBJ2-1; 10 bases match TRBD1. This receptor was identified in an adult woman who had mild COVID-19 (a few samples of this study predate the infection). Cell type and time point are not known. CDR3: CAIRPDRGTDEQFF. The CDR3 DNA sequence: TGTGCCATCAGGCCGGACAGGGGGACGGATGAGCAGTTCTTC.